This T cell receptor beta chain is from a study of identical twins. The V segment lost 5 bases and the J segment 6 bases; nucleotides outside the gene matches: 9. The germline V gene encodes CDR1 SEHNR and CDR2 FQNEAQ (reference sequence). The CDR3 runs 15 residues. Via MiXCR, TCRdb re-called the 5' RACE reads, giving one row per CDR3 protein. The table has some 710,000 distinct CDR3 sequences, 6.1% seen once. Everyone who gave samples was a healthy Caucasian. What was sequenced was naive T cells sorted from blood. The receptor was derived from a man between 18 and 29 years old in good health. The chain joins TRBV7-9 to TRBJ2-1; 8 bases agree with TRBD2. In nucleotides, the CDR3 is TGTGCCAGCAGCCTCTGGACTAGCAGGTTCAATGAGCAGTTCTTC. As protein: CASSLWTSRFNEQFF. Full variable domain (remainder filled in from reference TRBV7-9 and TRBJ2-1): DTGVSQNPRHKITKRGQNVTFRCDPISEHNRLYWYRQTLGQGPEFLTYFQNEAQLEKSRLLSDRFSAERPKGSFSTLEIQRTEQGDSAMYLCASSLWTSRFNEQFFGPGTRLTVL.